Described below is a single TCR beta chain sequence and its context. What it binds is unknown. Germline trimming cut 6 bases from V and 0 bases from J; bases unmatched to any gene: 5. Germline CDR1 is MNHEY and CDR2 is SMNVEV (reference sequence). This CDR3 comprises 15 residues. The record originates from a study of identical twins. cDNA carried unique molecular identifiers, and a universal primer site was added by template switching. TCRdb re-called the 5' RACE reads with MiXCR, one entry per CDR3 protein. The sample comprises 1.5 million to 2 million distinct CDR3 sequences, more than 30% of which are singletons, and more than 0.25% rests with the top ten. Whole-study findings and limits: There is a chance that invariant MAIT and iNKT cells partially muddied zero-insertion analyses. Where out-of-frame alpha sequences were twin-shared, they showed excess low generation probability.

The receptor was derived from a newborn girl in good health. Sequencing used cord blood. The gene calls are TRBV27 and TRBJ1-1, with 9 bases aligning to TRBD1. CDR3 in DNA: TGTGCCAGCAGGCGGACAGGGGAGGTGAACACTGAAGCTTTCTTT. Protein: CASRRTGEVNTEAFF.